This T cell receptor (beta chain) comes out of a study of T cells after yellow fever vaccination. Germline-derived CDR1 and CDR2 are LGHNA and YSLEER. V lost 1 base to trimming and J lost 4 bases, with 6 bases between them. There are 13 residues in the CDR3. TCRdb passed the 5' RACE reads through MiXCR, listing each CDR3 protein once. Altogether about 300,000 distinct CDR3 sequences are present, roughly 8.7% being singletons, with the ten largest covering around 3.4%. The chain carries TRBV4-3 and TRBJ2-3; D unresolved. The clonotype originates from a man aged 18 to 30 who received the YFV17D yellow fever vaccine. This material consisted of CD4+ T cells sorted from PBMCs, taken 5 days after the yellow fever booster vaccination. The CDR3 region has the DNA TGCGCCAGCAGCCAAGTCGTGGCAGATACGCAGTATTTT. Amino acid sequence: CASSQVVADTQYF.